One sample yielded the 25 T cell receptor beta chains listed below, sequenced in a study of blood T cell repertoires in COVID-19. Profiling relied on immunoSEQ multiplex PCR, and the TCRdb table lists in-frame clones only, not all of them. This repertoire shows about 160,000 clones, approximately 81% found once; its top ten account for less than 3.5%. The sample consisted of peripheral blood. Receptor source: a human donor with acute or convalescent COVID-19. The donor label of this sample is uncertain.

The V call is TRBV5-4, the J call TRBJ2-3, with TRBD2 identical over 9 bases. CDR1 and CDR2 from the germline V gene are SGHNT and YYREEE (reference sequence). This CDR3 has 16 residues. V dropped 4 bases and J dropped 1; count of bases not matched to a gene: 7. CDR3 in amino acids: CASSGMSGGRTDTQYF. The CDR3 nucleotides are TGTGCCAGCAGCGGGATGAGCGGGGGGCGCACAGATACGCAGTATTTT.

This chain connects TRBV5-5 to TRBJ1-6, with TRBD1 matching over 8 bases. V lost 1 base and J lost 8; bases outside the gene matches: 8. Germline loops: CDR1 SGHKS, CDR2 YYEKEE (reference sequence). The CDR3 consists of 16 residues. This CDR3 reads CASSLIVGQVYSPLHF. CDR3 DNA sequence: TGTGCCAGCAGCTTGATCGTGGGACAGGTCTATTCACCCCTCCACTTT. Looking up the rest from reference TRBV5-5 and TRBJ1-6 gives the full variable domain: DAGVTQSPTHLIKTRGQQVTLRCSPISGHKSVSWYQQVLGQGPQFIFQYYEKEERGRGNFPDRFSARQFPNYSSELNVNALLLGDSALYLCASSLIVGQVYSPLHFGNGTRLTVT.

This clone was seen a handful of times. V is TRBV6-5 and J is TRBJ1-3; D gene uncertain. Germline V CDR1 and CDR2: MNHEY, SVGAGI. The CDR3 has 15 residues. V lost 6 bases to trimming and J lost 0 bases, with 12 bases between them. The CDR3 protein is CASSRWAVSGNTIYF. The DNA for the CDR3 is TGTGCCAGCAGCCGCTGGGCCGTCTCTGGAAACACCATATATTTT.

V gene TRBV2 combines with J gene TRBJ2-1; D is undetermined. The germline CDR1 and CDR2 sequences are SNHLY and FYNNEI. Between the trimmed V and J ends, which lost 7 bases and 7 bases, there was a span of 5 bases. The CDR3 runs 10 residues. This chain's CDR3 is CASTDNEQFF. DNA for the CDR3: TGTGCCAGCACAGATAATGAGCAGTTCTTC. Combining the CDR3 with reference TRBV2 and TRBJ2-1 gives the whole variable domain EPEVTQTPSHQVTQMGQEVILRCVPISNHLYFYWYRQILGQKVEFLVSFYNNEISEKSEIFDDQFSVERPDGSNFTLKIRSTKLEDSAMYFCASTDNEQFFGPGTRLTVL.

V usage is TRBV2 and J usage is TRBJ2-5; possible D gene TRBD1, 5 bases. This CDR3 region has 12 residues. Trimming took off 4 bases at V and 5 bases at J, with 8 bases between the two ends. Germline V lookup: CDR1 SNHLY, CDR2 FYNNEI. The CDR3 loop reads CASSGYRETQYF. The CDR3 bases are TGTGCCAGCAGTGGTTACAGGGAGACCCAGTACTTC.

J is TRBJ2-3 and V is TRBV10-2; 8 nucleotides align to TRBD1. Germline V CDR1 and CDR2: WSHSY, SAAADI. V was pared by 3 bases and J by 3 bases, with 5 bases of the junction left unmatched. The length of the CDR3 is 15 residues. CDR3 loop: CASSDRGRGTDTQYF. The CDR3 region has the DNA TGCGCCAGCAGTGACAGGGGGCGAGGGACAGATACGCAGTATTTT.

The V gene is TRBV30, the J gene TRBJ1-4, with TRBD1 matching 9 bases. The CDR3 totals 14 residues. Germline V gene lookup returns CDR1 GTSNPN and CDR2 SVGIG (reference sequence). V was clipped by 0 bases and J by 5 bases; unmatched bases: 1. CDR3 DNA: TGTGCCTGGAGTGTAGGGACAGGGAATGAAAAACTGTTTTTT. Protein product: CAWSVGTGNEKLFF. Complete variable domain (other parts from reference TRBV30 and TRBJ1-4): SQTIHQWPATLVQPVGSPLSLECTVEGTSNPNLYWYRQAAGRGLQLLFYSVGIGQISSEVPQNLSASRPQDRQFILSSKKLLLSDSGFYLCAWSVGTGNEKLFFGSGTQLSVL.

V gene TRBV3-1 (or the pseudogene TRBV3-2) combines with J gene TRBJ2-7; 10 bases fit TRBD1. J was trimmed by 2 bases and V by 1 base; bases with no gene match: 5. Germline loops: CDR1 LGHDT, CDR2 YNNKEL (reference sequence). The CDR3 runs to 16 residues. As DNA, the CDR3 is TGTGCCAGCAGCCAAGGTTTCGGACAGGGGGCCTACGAGCAGTACTTC. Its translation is CASSQGFGQGAYEQYF.

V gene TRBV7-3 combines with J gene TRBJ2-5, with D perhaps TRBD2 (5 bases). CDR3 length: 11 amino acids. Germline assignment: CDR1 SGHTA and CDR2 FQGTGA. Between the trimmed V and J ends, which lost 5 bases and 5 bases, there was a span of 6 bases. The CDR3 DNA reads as TGTGCCAGCAGCCGAGGGGAGACCCAGTACTTC. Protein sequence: CASSRGETQYF.

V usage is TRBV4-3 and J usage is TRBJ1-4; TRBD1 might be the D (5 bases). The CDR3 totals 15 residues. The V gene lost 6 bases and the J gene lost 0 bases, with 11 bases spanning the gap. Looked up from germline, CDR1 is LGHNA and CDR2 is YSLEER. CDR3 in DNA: TGCGCCAGCAGGCGGGACCCTGCAACTAATGAAAAACTGTTTTTT. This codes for CASRRDPATNEKLFF.

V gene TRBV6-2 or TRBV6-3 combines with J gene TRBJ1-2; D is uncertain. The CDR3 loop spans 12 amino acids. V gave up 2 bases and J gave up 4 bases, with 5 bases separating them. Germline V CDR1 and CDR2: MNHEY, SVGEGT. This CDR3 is CASSYAGYGYTF. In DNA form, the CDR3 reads TGTGCCAGCAGTTACGCAGGCTATGGCTACACCTTC.

The CDR3: CASSQEGTAMRGYTF. The CDR3 DNA follows: TGTGCCAGCAGCCAAGAGGGGACAGCCATGCGGGGCTACACCTTC. The chain carries TRBV3-1 (or the pseudogene TRBV3-2) and TRBJ1-2, with 7 bases aligning to TRBD1. Trimming took 0 bases from V and 8 from J; bases not matched to a gene: 9. The CDR3 sequence is 15 residues long. CDR1 is LGHDT and CDR2 is YNNKEL in the germline V gene (reference sequence).

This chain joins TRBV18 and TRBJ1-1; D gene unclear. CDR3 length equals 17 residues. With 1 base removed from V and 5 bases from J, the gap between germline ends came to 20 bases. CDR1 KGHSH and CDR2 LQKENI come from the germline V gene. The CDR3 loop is CASSPQLLEGAKTEAFF. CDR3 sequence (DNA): TGTGCCAGCTCACCACAACTGCTGGAGGGAGCAAAAACTGAAGCTTTCTTT.

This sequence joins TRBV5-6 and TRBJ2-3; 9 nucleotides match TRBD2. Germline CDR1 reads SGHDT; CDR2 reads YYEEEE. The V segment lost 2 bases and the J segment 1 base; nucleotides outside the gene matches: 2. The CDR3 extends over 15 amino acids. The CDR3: CASSLLAGGTDTQYF. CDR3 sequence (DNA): TGTGCCAGCAGCTTACTAGCGGGTGGCACAGATACGCAGTATTTT.

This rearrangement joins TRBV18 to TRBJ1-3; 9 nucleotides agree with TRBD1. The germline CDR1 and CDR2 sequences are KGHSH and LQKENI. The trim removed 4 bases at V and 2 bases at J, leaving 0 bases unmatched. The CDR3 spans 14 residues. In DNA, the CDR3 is TGTGCCAGCTCACGGGACAGGGCTGGAAACACCATATATTTT. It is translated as CASSRDRAGNTIYF.

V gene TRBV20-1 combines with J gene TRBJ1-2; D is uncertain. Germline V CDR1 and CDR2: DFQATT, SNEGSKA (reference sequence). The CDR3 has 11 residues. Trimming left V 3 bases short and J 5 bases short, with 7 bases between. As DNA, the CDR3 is TGCAGTGCTAGTTGGGAGTATGGCTACACCTTC. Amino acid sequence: CSASWEYGYTF.

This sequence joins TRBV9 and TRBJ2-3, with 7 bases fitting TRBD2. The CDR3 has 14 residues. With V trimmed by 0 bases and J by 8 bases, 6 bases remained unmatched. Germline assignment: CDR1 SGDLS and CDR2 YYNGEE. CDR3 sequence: CASSVALPGGTQYF. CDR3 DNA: TGTGCCAGCAGCGTAGCCCTACCGGGAGGTACGCAGTATTTT.

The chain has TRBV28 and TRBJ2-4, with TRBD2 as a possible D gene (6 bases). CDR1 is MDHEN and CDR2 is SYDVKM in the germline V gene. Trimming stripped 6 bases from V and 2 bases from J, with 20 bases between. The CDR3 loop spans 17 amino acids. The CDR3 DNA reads TGTGCCAGCAGCCTCCCGGGGGTCCAAGGAACCAAAAACATTCAGTACTTC. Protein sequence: CASSLPGVQGTKNIQYF. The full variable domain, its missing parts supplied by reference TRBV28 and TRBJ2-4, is DVKVTQSSRYLVKRTGEKVFLECVQDMDHENMFWYRQDPGLGLRLIYFSYDVKMKEKGDIPEGYSVSREKKERFSLILESASTNQTSMYLCASSLPGVQGTKNIQYFGAGTRLSVL.

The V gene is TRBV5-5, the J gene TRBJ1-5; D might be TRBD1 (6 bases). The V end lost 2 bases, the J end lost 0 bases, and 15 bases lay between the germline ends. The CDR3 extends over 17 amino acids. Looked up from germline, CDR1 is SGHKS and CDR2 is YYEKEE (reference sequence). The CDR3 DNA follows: TGTGCCAGCAGCTTACTCTCCGGGACACTTAGCAATCAGCCCCAGCATTTT. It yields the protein CASSLLSGTLSNQPQHF.

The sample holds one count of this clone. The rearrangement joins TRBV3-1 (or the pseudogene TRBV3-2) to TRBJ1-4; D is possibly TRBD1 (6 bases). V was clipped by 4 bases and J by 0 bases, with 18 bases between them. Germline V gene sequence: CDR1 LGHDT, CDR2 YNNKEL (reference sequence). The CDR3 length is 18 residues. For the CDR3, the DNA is TGTGCCAGCAGCCCCTCTCTAGGGGGGGGGTCAACTAATGAAAAACTGTTTTTT. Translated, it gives CASSPSLGGGSTNEKLFF.

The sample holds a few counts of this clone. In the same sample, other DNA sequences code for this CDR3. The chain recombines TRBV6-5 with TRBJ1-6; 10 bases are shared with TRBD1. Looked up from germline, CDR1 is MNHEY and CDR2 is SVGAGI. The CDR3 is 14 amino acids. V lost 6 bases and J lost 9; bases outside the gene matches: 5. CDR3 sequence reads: CASRPGQGSSPLHF. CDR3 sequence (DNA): TGTGCCAGCAGACCGGGACAGGGGAGTTCACCCCTCCACTTT.

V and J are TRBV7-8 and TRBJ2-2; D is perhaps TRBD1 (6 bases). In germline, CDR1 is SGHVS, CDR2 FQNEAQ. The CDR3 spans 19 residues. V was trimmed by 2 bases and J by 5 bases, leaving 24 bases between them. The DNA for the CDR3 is TGTGCCAGCAGCTTAAAGTTTGGGGGCACGCTTCTATCTACCGGGGAGCTGTTTTTT. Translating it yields CASSLKFGGTLLSTGELFF.

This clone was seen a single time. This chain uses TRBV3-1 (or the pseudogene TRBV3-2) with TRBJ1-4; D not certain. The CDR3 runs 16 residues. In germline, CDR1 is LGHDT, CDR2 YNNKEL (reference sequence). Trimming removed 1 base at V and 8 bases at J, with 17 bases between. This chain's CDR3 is CASSQVSRGGKEKLFF. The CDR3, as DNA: TGTGCCAGCAGCCAAGTGTCACGGGGTGGGAAGGAAAAACTGTTTTTT.

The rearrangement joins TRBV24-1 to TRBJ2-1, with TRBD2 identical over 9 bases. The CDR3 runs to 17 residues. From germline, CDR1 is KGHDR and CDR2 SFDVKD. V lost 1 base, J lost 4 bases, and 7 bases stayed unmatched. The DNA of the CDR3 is TGTGCCACCAGTGATTTAGCGGGGGGCGCACCTTACAATGAGCAGTTCTTC. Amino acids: CATSDLAGGAPYNEQFF.

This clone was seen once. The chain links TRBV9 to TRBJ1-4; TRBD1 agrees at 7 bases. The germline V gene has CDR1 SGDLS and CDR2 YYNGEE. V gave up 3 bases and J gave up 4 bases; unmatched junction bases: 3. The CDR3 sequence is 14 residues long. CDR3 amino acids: CASSATGVNEKLFF. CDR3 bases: TGTGCCAGCAGCGCTACAGGGGTTAATGAAAAACTGTTTTTT.